This entry concerns a single T cell receptor beta chain. Its antigen remains unknown. Pooled together were second doses at about 4 or about 12 weeks. Sequenced by immunoSEQ multiplex PCR; TCRdb stores in-frame clones only, minus some. The profile shows roughly 150,000 clones, about 92% of them singletons. The CDR3 is 16 amino acids. The trim removed 2 bases at V and 7 bases at J, leaving 9 bases unmatched. CDR1 MNHEY and CDR2 SVGEGT come from the germline V gene. The sample comes from a study of T cell responses to AZD1222 COVID-19 vaccine. General study findings and limits: A reported finding is that nearly half of spike-specific TCRs target unmutated variant regions. Baseline testing showed seropositivity in only a handful of AZD1222 recipients.

The receptor was derived from an adult who received the AZD1222 COVID-19 vaccine. V is TRBV6-2 or TRBV6-3 and J is TRBJ2-2, with 8 bases matching TRBD1. Material: peripheral blood, obtained 28 days after the second AZD1222 dose. CDR3 DNA: TGTGCCAGCAGTTACAGAAGGGCAGGGGGCCACGGGGAGCTGTTTTTT. As protein: CASSYRRAGGHGELFF.